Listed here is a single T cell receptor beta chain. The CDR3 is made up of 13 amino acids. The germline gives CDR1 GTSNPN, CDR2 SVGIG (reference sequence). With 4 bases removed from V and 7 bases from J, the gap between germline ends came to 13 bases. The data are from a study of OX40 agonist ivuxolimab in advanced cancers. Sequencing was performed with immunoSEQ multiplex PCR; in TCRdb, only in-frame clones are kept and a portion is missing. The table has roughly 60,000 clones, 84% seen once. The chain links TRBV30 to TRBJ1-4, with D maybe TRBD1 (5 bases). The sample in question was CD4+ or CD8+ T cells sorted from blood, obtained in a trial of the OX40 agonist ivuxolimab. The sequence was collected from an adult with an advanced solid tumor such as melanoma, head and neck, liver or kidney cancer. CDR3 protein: CAWKGIRGEKLFF. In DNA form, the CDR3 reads TGTGCCTGGAAAGGGATTAGGGGTGAAAAACTGTTTTTT.